Sequencing of this TCR beta chain was carried out in a study of PD-1 blockade in classical Hodgkin lymphoma (dated by TCRdb to the early 2020s). Concerning the study at large: Nivolumab dosing was 3 mg/kg intravenously every 2 weeks, continuing until either disease progression or unacceptable toxicity. The study used CyTOF and TCR beta sequencing to define a peripheral blood immune signature of response to PD-1 blockade in classical Hodgkin lymphoma. Study-level results and caveats: Baseline TCR diversity was reported as lower in newly diagnosed patients than in healthy donors, and lower still in relapsed/refractory patients. Baseline diversity similar to that of newly diagnosed patients was observed in trial patients achieving complete response, whereas significantly lower diversity was observed in partial responders and progressors. Patients starting nivolumab less than 1 year after ASCT had lower diversity and were excluded from later analyses to avoid confounding by immune reconstitution. Only a single clinical trial cohort was studied, and what caused the repertoire differences, possibly disease activity or prior therapy, remained undefined. A significant rise by C4D1 was seen in CD4+ but not CD8+ TCR diversity (p=0.0027 vs p=0.16), with the rise being most apparent in complete responders (p=0.02).

Genomic DNA was extracted with the Qiagen DNeasy kit from unsorted PBMCs and from negatively selected CD4+ and CD8+ fractions. Using primers that anneal to V and J segments, immunoSEQ multiplex PCR amplified the TCR beta CDR3 regions. A synthetic immune receptor repertoire was used to minimize amplification bias, and remaining bias was computationally removed after sequencing. For the original study's pipeline: Custom Python scripts were used to quantify repertoire diversity as the Shannon entropy index. Unsorted, CD4+ and CD8+ repertoires were analyzed separately, except for combined analyses in which CD4+ and CD8+ sequences were merged in silico. Clonal expansion was defined as a frequency increase of at least 2-fold after treatment compared with C1D1, and clones undetected at baseline were assigned a pseudocount of 0.5. Clones with 0 or 1 copy at C1D1 were classified as singleton clones, and clones with 2 or more copies were classified as non-singleton clones. Clones expanded in unsorted samples were annotated as CD4+, CD8+ or unknown by matching protein sequences in sorted samples from the same patient. Wilcoxon tests were applied to paired samples to test diversity changes from C1D1 to C4D1. TCRdb's version of the immuneACCESS table is confined to in-frame rearrangements and falls short of the full clone set. An unresolved V gene accounts for under half of the shortfall where checked; the remainder is of unknown origin. That table furnishes V, J and clone size, whereas the DNA furnished D and trimming. The sample table shows over 20,000 clones, and approximately 80% are seen once. The top ten clonotypes cover under 7% of the sample.

Per the publication, the time point label means: cycle 1 day 1 (C1D1), immediately before nivolumab initiation. Every trial patient had relapsed following autologous stem cell transplantation, and prior brentuximab vedotin exposure was what differed among cohorts A, B and C. The trial cohort included around 60 patients with relapsed/refractory classical Hodgkin lymphoma, and each patient had a best overall response of complete response, partial response or progressive disease. In the multi-cohort phase II CheckMate 205 trial, trial patients received single-agent nivolumab. Best overall response was determined by an independent review committee according to the 2007 International Working Group response criteria. PBMCs from the trial were collected at three points: immediately before nivolumab initiation (C1D1), and during therapy at cycle 2 day 1 and cycle 4 day 1. Peripheral blood was collected in 8 mL Vacutainer Cell Preparation Tubes, from which PBMCs were isolated by centrifugation and then cryopreserved.

Sequences LNHDA (CDR1) and SQIVND (CDR2) are obtained from the germline V gene (reference sequence). The germline V end is reduced by 4 bases and the J end by 2 bases; junction bases left unmatched: 7. Measured from the cysteine to the phenylalanine, the CDR3 is 17 residues long. The DNA shown is the 51-base CDR3, in frame from base 1. About this clone: The antigen it binds to is not known. Base qualities were left out, and no much larger clone turns up one base away.

The specimen comprised peripheral blood mononuclear cells (PBMCs), sampled at baseline. The chain links TRBV19 with TRBJ2-6; TRBD2 lines up with 8 middle nucleotides. The receptor was derived from a human donor with classical Hodgkin lymphoma. The DNA reads TGTGCCAGTAGTAGGGGACTAGTATGGACTGGGGCCAACGTCCTGACTTTC. This translates into CASSRGLVWTGANVLTF. The full variable domain, with segments outside the CDR3 supplied by the reference TRBV19 and TRBJ2-6 proteins, appears as DGGITQSPKYLFRKEGQNVTLSCEQNLNHDAMYWYRQDPGQGLRLIYYSQIVNDFQKGDIAEGYSVSREKKESFPLTVTSAQKNPTAFYLCASSRGLVWTGANVLTFGAGSRLTVL.